The 25 T cell receptor beta chains in this list originate from one sample, sequenced in a study of T-cell reconstitution after alpha-beta-depleted transplantation in children (dated by TCRdb to the mid-2010s). Receptor libraries were prepared by PCR. Sequencing instrument: Illumina HiSeq 2500. TCR library preparation used molecular barcoding, with unique molecular identifiers applied to normalize quantification of the TCRbeta repertoire. TCRdb cleaned the public reads at Q25 with fastp, built clones with MiXCR and kept in-frame beta chains. Rows merge per CDR3 protein into single entries with the most common DNA and genes. This sample holds some 290,000 distinct CDR3 sequences; approximately 9.6% were observed only once. The leading ten clones occupy around 9.1% of the sample. The sample in question was PBMCs from the stem cell graft donor, obtained from the stem cell graft. These receptor sequences come from a human donor who donated a stem cell graft to a child with SCID.

This clonotype occurred a few times. J is TRBJ2-7 and V is TRBV7-9; 8 nucleotides line up with TRBD1. This CDR3 region has 15 residues. Trimming at V came to 1 base and at J to 2 bases, leaving 4 bases not matched to a gene. Looked up from germline, CDR1 is SEHNR and CDR2 is FQNEAQ (reference sequence). The CDR3 loop reads CASSLGPTGAYEQYF. The CDR3 DNA reads TGTGCCAGCAGCTTAGGGCCGACAGGGGCCTACGAGCAGTACTTC.

This clonotype has at least ten counts. This chain joins TRBV12-3 or TRBV12-4 and TRBJ1-1; D is ambiguous. V gave up 2 bases and J gave up 0 bases, with 7 bases separating them. The CDR3 loop spans 14 amino acids. DNA for the CDR3: TGTGCCAGCAGTTTAACGGCAGTGAACACTGAAGCTTTCTTT. It codes for CASSLTAVNTEAFF.

This chain links TRBV15 with TRBJ2-1; D unresolved. V was pared by 0 bases and J by 12 bases, with 9 bases between. CDR3 length: 12 residues. Germline CDR1 reads LNHNV; CDR2 reads YYDKDF (reference sequence). For the CDR3, the DNA is TGTGCCACCAGCAGAGATGACACCCCGCAGTTCTTC. Translation: CATSRDDTPQFF. The full variable domain, rest sourced from reference TRBV15 and TRBJ2-1, is DAMVIQNPRYQVTQFGKPVTLSCSQTLNHNVMYWYQQKSSQAPKLLFHYYDKDFNNEADTPDNFQSRRPNTSFCFLDIRSPGLGDTAMYLCATSRDDTPQFFGPGTRLTVL.

The V call is TRBV15, the J call TRBJ1-1; D gene unclear. The V end lost 0 bases, the J end lost 3 bases, and 11 bases lay between the germline ends. Germline-derived CDR1 and CDR2 are LNHNV and YYDKDF (reference sequence). CDR3 size: 15 residues. The CDR3 is CATSREPHDYTEAFF. CDR3 coding DNA: TGTGCCACCAGCAGAGAGCCACACGATTACACTGAAGCTTTCTTT.

The sample holds a few counts of this clonotype. J is TRBJ2-1 and V is TRBV20-1, with a weak D call TRBD1 (5 bases). The CDR3 length is 15 residues. The germline CDR1 and CDR2 sequences are DFQATT and SNEGSKA (reference sequence). Trimming cost V 5 bases and J 8 bases, with 22 bases left between them. The CDR3 sequence: CSALNPSGRADEQFF. The DNA for the CDR3 is TGCAGTGCTTTAAACCCTTCCGGCAGGGCGGATGAGCAGTTCTTC.

This clonotype came up many times. J is TRBJ2-1 and V is TRBV18, with D possibly TRBD1 on 6 matching bases. The V gene lost 5 bases and the J gene lost 0 bases, with 8 bases spanning the gap. The length of the CDR3 is 14 residues. Per germline, CDR1 KGHSH and CDR2 LQKENI. Here the CDR3 DNA reads TGTGCCAGCTCAGGGGACACCTCCTACAATGAGCAGTTCTTC. It encodes CASSGDTSYNEQFF. Looking up the rest from reference TRBV18 and TRBJ2-1 gives the full variable domain: NAGVMQNPRHLVRRRGQEARLRCSPMKGHSHVYWYRQLPEEGLKFMVYLQKENIIDESGMPKERFSAEFPKEGPSILRIQQVVRGDSAAYFCASSGDTSYNEQFFGPGTRLTVL.

The chain uses TRBV11-2 and TRBJ1-2; no clear D. The CDR3 contains 14 residues. Germline V CDR1 and CDR2: SGHAT, FQNNGV. V shed 0 bases and J shed 4 bases, with 9 bases lying between them. DNA of the CDR3: TGTGCCAGCAGCTTAGACAAGGGCTTCTATGGCTACACCTTC. Encoded protein: CASSLDKGFYGYTF. The full variable domain, with the rest looked up from reference TRBV11-2 and TRBJ1-2, is EAGVAQSPRYKIIEKRQSVAFWCNPISGHATLYWYQQILGQGPKLLIQFQNNGVVDDSQLPKDRFSAERLKGVDSTLKIQPAKLEDSAVYLCASSLDKGFYGYTFGSGTRLTVV.

This clonotype showed up just a few times. The gene calls are TRBV6-1 and TRBJ2-3, with no clear D. Germline CDR1 and CDR2: MNHNS and SASEGT. Trimming took 3 bases from V and 5 from J, leaving 9 bases between them. This CDR3 spans 13 amino acids. Here the CDR3 DNA reads TGTGCCAGCAGTGACAGAGTTGGAGATACGCAGTATTTT. Encoded protein: CASSDRVGDTQYF.

This clonotype has more than one count but fewer than ten. This sequence joins TRBV20-1 and TRBJ1-2; no clear D. Trimming pared 0 bases from V and 2 bases from J, leaving 16 bases between. The CDR3 runs to 16 residues. Germline V gives CDR1 DFQATT, CDR2 SNEGSKA (reference sequence). CDR3 residues: CSARDVRQRTNYGYTF. DNA of the CDR3: TGCAGTGCTAGAGATGTACGCCAAAGAACCAACTATGGCTACACCTTC.

This clonotype showed up just a few times. The rearrangement links TRBV27 to TRBJ2-3; no clear D. The V gene lost 7 bases and the J gene lost 4 bases, with 12 bases spanning the gap. CDR1 MNHEY and CDR2 SMNVEV come from the germline V gene (reference sequence). CDR3 length: 13 residues. CDR3 sequence: CASKGSPSDTQYF. CDR3 nucleotides: TGTGCCAGCAAGGGCAGTCCCTCAGATACGCAGTATTTT.

This chain connects TRBV19 to TRBJ2-3; D tentatively reads TRBD1 or TRBD2 (6 bases each). Germline lookup yields CDR1 LNHDA and CDR2 SQIVND (reference sequence). The V and J ends lost 5 bases and 0 bases respectively, with 15 bases between them. The length of the CDR3 is 16 residues. CDR3 sequence reads: CASSWRDIRSTDTQYF. The CDR3 DNA is TGTGCCAGTAGTTGGCGGGACATCCGGAGCACAGATACGCAGTATTTT.

In regard to this clonotype: The junction departs from the called germline gene at one end, perhaps through a read error. The CDR3, as DNA: TGTGCCAACAGCGTAGTTAGCGGGGGTGACACCGGGGAGCTGTTTTTT. Protein: CANSVVSGGDTGELFF. V gene TRBV9 combines with J gene TRBJ2-2, with 9 bases matching TRBD2. CDR3 length: 16 residues. The germline gives CDR1 SGDLS, CDR2 YYNGEE.

V usage is TRBV11-2 and J usage is TRBJ2-5; D is possibly TRBD2 (6 bases). The germline V gene has CDR1 SGHAT and CDR2 FQNNGV. Trimming took off 3 bases at V and 3 bases at J, with 11 bases between the two ends. CDR3 length: 14 residues. The CDR3 protein is CASSLRAGKETQYF. The CDR3 nucleotides read TGTGCCAGCAGCTTGAGGGCGGGGAAAGAGACCCAGTACTTC. Filled out from reference TRBV11-2 and TRBJ2-5, the complete variable domain reads EAGVAQSPRYKIIEKRQSVAFWCNPISGHATLYWYQQILGQGPKLLIQFQNNGVVDDSQLPKDRFSAERLKGVDSTLKIQPAKLEDSAVYLCASSLRAGKETQYFGPGTRLLVL.

The table lists this clonotype with a few counts. The rearrangement uses TRBV5-1 and TRBJ1-3; perhaps TRBD1 as D (6 bases). CDR3 length: 17 residues. The V end lost 0 bases, the J end lost 0 bases, and 13 bases lay between the germline ends. CDR1 is SGHRS, CDR2 YFSETQ, per germline. CDR3 nucleotide sequence: TGCGCCAGCAGCTTGGATAGACAGGAACTCTCTGGAAACACCATATATTTT. It encodes CASSLDRQELSGNTIYF.

This clonotype was counted many times. V usage is TRBV5-1 and J usage is TRBJ2-1; a weak D match, TRBD2 (7 bases). The CDR3 is made up of 15 amino acids. The germline CDR1 and CDR2 sequences are SGHRS and YFSETQ. The V end was cut by 0 bases, the J end by 7 bases, with 14 bases between. The CDR3 sequence is CASSLAAGAGNEQFF. In DNA, the CDR3 is TGCGCCAGCAGCTTGGCGGCGGGGGCCGGTAATGAGCAGTTCTTC.

This clonotype was counted only a few times. This sequence joins TRBV6-5 and TRBJ1-1, with TRBD1 as a possible D gene (6 bases). The CDR3 is 13 residues long. V shed 7 bases and J shed 1 base, with 10 bases lying between them. Germline lookup yields CDR1 MNHEY and CDR2 SVGAGI. CDR3 sequence (DNA): TGTGCCAGCATTAGGGGGGGGAACACTGAAGCTTTCTTT. Protein sequence: CASIRGGNTEAFF.

This clonotype has only a few counts. The CDR3 is CASSSGQGLNEKLFF. CDR3 DNA: TGTGCCAGCAGTTCGGGACAGGGCCTTAATGAAAAACTGTTTTTT. The rearrangement links TRBV12-3 or TRBV12-4 to TRBJ1-4, with 9 bases matching TRBD1. The CDR3 loop spans 15 amino acids. Trimming took 4 bases from V and 4 from J; bases not matched to a gene: 4.

The sample holds a few counts of this clonotype. V gene TRBV29-1 combines with J gene TRBJ2-1; a possible D gene is TRBD1 (6 bases). The CDR3 totals 16 residues. V was cut by 5 bases and J by 0 bases, with 17 bases left in between. CDR1 is SQVTM and CDR2 is ANQGSEA in the germline V gene. The chain's CDR3 is CSVIRDTRSSYNEQFF. The CDR3 coding sequence is TGCAGCGTTATCCGGGACACAAGGAGCTCCTACAATGAGCAGTTCTTC.

This clonotype was picked up a small number of times. The chain uses TRBV25-1 and TRBJ2-2; D is possibly TRBD1 (6 bases). Trimming took 7 bases from V and 3 from J, leaving 9 bases between them. The CDR3 has 13 amino acids. From germline, CDR1 is MGHDK and CDR2 SYGVNS. The CDR3, as DNA: TGTGCCAGCACGGACAGTTACACCGGGGAGCTGTTTTTT. It encodes CASTDSYTGELFF.

The V and J genes are TRBV20-1 and TRBJ2-5; TRBD1 matches at 7 bases. V lost 4 bases to trimming and J lost 5 bases; unmatched junction nucleotides: 13. The CDR3 runs to 15 residues. The germline V gene encodes CDR1 DFQATT and CDR2 SNEGSKA (reference sequence). This CDR3 is CSAIGTAGWGETQYF. Here the CDR3 DNA reads TGCAGTGCTATAGGGACAGCCGGTTGGGGGGAGACCCAGTACTTC.

The rearrangement links TRBV12-3 or TRBV12-4 to TRBJ2-3; no definite D call. V was shortened by 5 bases and J by 4 bases, with 13 bases between the two germline ends. The CDR3 has 14 residues. The DNA of the CDR3 is TGTGCCAGCAGTACGGACGGGTCTCCAGATACGCAGTATTTT. It is translated as CASSTDGSPDTQYF.

The V gene is TRBV6-2 or TRBV6-3, the J gene TRBJ2-1, with D possibly being TRBD1 or TRBD2 (5 bases each). The germline V gene encodes CDR1 MNHEY and CDR2 SVGEGT. V was clipped by 2 bases and J by 7 bases, with 6 bases between them. This CDR3 is built from 12 residues. The CDR3 nucleotides are TGTGCCAGCAGTTACGAGGGGAATGAGCAGTTCTTC. This codes for CASSYEGNEQFF.

This clonotype was recorded many times. J is TRBJ2-5 and V is TRBV24-1; 7 bases are shared with TRBD1. V shed 2 bases and J 2 bases; nucleotides not matched to a gene: 4. This CDR3 is 15 amino acids long. Germline values: CDR1 KGHDR, CDR2 SFDVKD. CDR3 nucleotides: TGTGCCACCAGTGATTCCCGGGACAGACAAGAGACCCAGTACTTC. It translates to CATSDSRDRQETQYF.

This clonotype has ten or more counts. This chain uses TRBV5-1 with TRBJ2-7; no clear D gene. This CDR3 is 15 amino acids long. CDR1 is SGHRS, CDR2 YFSETQ, per germline. With 4 bases removed from V and 2 bases from J, the gap between germline ends came to 16 bases. CDR3 amino acids: CASSLWTGVAYEQYF. The CDR3 nucleotides are TGCGCCAGCAGCCTCTGGACCGGCGTCGCCTACGAGCAGTACTTC. The full variable domain, rest sourced from reference TRBV5-1 and TRBJ2-7, is KAGVTQTPRYLIKTRGQQVTLSCSPISGHRSVSWYQQTPGQGLQFLFEYFSETQRNKGNFPGRFSGRQFSNSRSEMNVSTLELGDSALYLCASSLWTGVAYEQYFGPGTRLTVT.

This clonotype was found a few times. The CDR3 nucleotides read TGCAGTCAAGAGGGACAGGGCTACGAGCAGTACTTC. As protein: CSQEGQGYEQYF. V usage is TRBV20-1 and J usage is TRBJ2-7; TRBD1 matches at 9 bases. Unmatched junction bases numbered 5, after V lost 8 bases and J lost 3 bases. This CDR3 spans 12 amino acids. Per the germline V gene, CDR1 is DFQATT and CDR2 is SNEGSKA (reference sequence).